This T cell receptor beta chain was observed in a study of CD8+CD57+ T cells in acquired aplastic anemia. Study-wide results and limits: Significance was not reached for CD8+ Simpson's diversity between patients and controls.

To note about this clonotype: Its antigen is still unknown.

For sequencing, patients were chosen who had shown expansion of CD8+CD57+ cells by flow cytometry. Genomic DNA acted as the template from which TCR beta VDJ combination and CDR3 sequence profiling were carried out. Each CDR3 protein gets one entry after TCRdb re-called the reads with MiXCR. Among hundreds of thousands of distinct CDR3 sequences listed, under 55% were seen once. Trimming removed 6 bases from V and 0 bases from J, with 17 bases in between. The CDR3 has 16 amino acids. Looked up from germline, CDR1 is SEHNR and CDR2 is FQNEAQ (reference sequence). The chain carries TRBV7-9 and TRBJ1-1, with a weak D call TRBD1 (5 bases). The TCR sequence derives from a human donor with aplastic anemia. The specimen sequenced was sorted CD4+, CD8+, or CD8+CD57+ T cells (not recorded which) from PBMCs. The CDR3 nucleotides are TGTGCCAGCAGTCAAGGGGCCATTTGGATGAACACTGAAGCTTTCTTT. Its translation: CASSQGAIWMNTEAFF.